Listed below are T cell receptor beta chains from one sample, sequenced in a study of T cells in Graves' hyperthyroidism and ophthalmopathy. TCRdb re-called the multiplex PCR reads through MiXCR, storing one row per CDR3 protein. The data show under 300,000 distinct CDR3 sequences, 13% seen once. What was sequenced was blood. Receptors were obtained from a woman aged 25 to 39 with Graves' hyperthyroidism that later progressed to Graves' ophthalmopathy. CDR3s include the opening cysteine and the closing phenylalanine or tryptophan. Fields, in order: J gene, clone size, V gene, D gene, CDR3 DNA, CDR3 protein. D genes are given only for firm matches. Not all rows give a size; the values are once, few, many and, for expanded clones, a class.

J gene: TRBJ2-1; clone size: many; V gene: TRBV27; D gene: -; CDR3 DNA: TGTGCCAGCAGTTTCCTGGTTGGGTACAATGAGCAGTTCTTC; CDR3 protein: CASSFLVGYNEQFF
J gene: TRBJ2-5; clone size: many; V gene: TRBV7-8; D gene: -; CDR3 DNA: TGTGCCAGCAGCCAATTGGCTGAACAAGAGACCCAGTACTTC; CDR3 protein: CASSQLAEQETQYF
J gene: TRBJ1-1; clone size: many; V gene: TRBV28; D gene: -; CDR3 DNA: TGTGCCAGCAGTTTAATGTCTGAAGCTTTCTTT; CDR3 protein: CASSLMSEAFF
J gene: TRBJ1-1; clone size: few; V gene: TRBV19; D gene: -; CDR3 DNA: TGTGCCAGTAGTAGTCCAGTCATGAACACTGAAGCTTTCTTT; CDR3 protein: CASSSPVMNTEAFF
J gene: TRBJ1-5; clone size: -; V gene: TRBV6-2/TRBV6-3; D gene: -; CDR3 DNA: TGTGCCAGCAGTTACTCGGGGCAGTCCTTCGGGGGCAATCAGCCCCAGCATTTT; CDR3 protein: CASSYSGQSFGGNQPQHF
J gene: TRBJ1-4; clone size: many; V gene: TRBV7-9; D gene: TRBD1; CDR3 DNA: TGTGCCAGCAGCCCGGACAGGGGGGGTGAAAAACTGTTTTTT; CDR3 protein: CASSPDRGGEKLFF
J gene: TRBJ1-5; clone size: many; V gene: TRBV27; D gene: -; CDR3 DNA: TGTGCCAGCAGTTTATCGTTAAATCAGCCCCAGCATTTT; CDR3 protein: CASSLSLNQPQHF
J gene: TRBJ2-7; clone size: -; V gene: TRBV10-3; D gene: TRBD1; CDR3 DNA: TGTGCCATAGGAGGTGGGACAGGGAACTACGAGCAGTACTTC; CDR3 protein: CAIGGGTGNYEQYF
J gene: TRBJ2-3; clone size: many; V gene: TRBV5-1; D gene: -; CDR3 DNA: TGCGCCAGCAGCAAACCGGGACACCAGAGAGGAACAGATACGCAGTATTTT; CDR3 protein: CASSKPGHQRGTDTQYF
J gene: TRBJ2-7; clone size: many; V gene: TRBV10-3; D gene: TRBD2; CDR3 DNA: TGTGCCATCAGTGGCGGTAGCGGGCTACTCTACGAGCAGTACTTC; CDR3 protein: CAISGGSGLLYEQYF
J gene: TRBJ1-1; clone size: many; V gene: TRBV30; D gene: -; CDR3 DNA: TGTGCCTGGAGTGTCGGGAACACTGAAGCTTTCTTT; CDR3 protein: CAWSVGNTEAFF
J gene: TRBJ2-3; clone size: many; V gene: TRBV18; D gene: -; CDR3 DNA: TGTGCCAGCTCACCTGGGCGGGGCACAGATACGCAGTATTTT; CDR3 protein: CASSPGRGTDTQYF
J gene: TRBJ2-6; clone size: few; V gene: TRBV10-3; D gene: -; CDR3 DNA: TGTGCCATCAGCGACAGGTCCTCTGGGGCCAACGTCCTGACTTTC; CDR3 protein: CAISDRSSGANVLTF
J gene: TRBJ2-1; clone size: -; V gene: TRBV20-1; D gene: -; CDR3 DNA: TGCAGTGCCTCTAAGCCTACAGGGAACAATGAGCAGTTCTTC; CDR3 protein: CSASKPTGNNEQFF
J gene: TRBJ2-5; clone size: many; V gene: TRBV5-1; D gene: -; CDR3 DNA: TGCGCCAGCAGCTTCTCAGGCAGGGAGGAGACCCAGTACTTC; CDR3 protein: CASSFSGREETQYF
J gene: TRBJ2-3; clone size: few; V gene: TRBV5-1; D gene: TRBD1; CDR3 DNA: TGCGCCAGCAGCGCGACAGGGTATCTCACAGATACGCAGTATTTT; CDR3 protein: CASSATGYLTDTQYF
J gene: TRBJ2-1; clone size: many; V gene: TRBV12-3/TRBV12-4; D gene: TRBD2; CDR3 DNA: TGTGCCAGCACCGGAGAGACTAGCGGGATACTCTACAATGAGCAGTTCTTC; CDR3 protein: CASTGETSGILYNEQFF
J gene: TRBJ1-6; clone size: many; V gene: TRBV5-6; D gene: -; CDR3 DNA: TGTGCCAGCAGCTTCGGGACGGGGGTTGGCTCACCCCTCCACTTT; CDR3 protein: CASSFGTGVGSPLHF
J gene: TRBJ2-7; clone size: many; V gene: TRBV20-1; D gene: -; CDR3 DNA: TGCAGTGCTAGAGACCTCGGGGTCGAGCAGTACTTC; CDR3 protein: CSARDLGVEQYF
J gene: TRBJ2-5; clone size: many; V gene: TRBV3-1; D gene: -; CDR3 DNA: TGTGCCAGCAGACCCTGGACTCATTCCGTCGAAGAGACCCAGTACTTC; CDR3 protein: CASRPWTHSVEETQYF
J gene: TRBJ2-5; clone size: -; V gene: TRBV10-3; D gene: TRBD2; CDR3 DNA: TGTGCCATCAGTGACGTGGGAGGGGCAGAGACCCAGTACTTC; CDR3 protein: CAISDVGGAETQYF
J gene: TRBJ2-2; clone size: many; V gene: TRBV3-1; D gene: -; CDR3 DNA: TGTGCCAGCAGCCAGGGGTCTGGCGTTGCCGGGGAGCTGTTTTTT; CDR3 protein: CASSQGSGVAGELFF